A single T cell receptor beta chain is shown here with its context. This entry belongs to a study of blood T cell repertoires in COVID-19. Study in general: From the United States, Italy and Spain came samples of acute and convalescent COVID-19. Sample material is recorded as cDNA or gDNA derived from T cells, B-cell-depleted T cells, or PBMCs.

J lost 0 bases, V lost 5 bases, and 8 bases had no gene match. Germline CDR1 reads SGHTA; CDR2 reads FQGTGA. This CDR3 is built from 18 residues. Only in-frame clones appear in the TCRdb table, and some are missing; sequencing was by immunoSEQ multiplex PCR. The table lists about 160,000 clones, 75% to 90% of them singletons, with roughly 3.4% in the top ten. Cohorts were determined from participant-reported clinical history. Material for sequencing was PBMCs or T cells enriched from blood (not recorded which). This clonotype was obtained from a woman aged 60-75 years who had recovered from COVID-19. The chain combines TRBV7-3 with TRBJ2-1, with TRBD2 matching 12 bases. CDR3 protein: CASSPGGLAGISYNEQFF. The CDR3 bases are TGTGCCAGCAGCCCGGGTGGACTAGCGGGGATCTCCTACAATGAGCAGTTCTTC.